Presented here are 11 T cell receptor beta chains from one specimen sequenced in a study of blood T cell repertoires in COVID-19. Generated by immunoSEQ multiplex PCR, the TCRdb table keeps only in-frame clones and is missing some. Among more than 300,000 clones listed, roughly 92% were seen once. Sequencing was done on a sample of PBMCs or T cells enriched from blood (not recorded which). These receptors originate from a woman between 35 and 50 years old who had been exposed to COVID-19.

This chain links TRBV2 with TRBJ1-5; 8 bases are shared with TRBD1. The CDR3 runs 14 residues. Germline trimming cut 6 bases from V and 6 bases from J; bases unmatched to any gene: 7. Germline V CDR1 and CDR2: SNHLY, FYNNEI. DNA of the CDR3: TGTGCCAGCAGGGCACAGGGGGGGGGTCAGCCCCAGCATTTT. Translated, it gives CASRAQGGGQPQHF.

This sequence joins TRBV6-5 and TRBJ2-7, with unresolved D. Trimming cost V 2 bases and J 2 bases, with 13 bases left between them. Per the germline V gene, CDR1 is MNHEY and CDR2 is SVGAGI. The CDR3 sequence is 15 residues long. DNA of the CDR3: TGTGCCAGCAGTTACGCCCACAGAGATACCTACGAGCAGTACTTC. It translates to CASSYAHRDTYEQYF.

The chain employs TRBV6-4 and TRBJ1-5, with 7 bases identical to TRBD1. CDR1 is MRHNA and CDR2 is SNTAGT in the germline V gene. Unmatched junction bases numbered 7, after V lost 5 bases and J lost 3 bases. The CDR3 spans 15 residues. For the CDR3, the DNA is TGTGCCAGCAGTCCCACAGGGGCGAACAATCAGCCCCAGCATTTT. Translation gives CASSPTGANNQPQHF.

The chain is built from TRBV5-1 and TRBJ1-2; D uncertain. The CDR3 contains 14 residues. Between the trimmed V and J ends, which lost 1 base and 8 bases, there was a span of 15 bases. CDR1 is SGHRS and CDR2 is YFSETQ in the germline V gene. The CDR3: CASSLTTAGEGYTF. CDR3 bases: TGCGCCAGCAGCTTGACCACGGCCGGGGAAGGCTACACCTTC.

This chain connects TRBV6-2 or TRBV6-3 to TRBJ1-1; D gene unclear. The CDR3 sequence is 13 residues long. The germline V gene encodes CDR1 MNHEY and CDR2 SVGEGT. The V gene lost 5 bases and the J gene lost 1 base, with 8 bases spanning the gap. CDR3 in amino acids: CASSSRQNTEAFF. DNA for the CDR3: TGTGCCAGCAGTAGCCGACAGAACACTGAAGCTTTCTTT.

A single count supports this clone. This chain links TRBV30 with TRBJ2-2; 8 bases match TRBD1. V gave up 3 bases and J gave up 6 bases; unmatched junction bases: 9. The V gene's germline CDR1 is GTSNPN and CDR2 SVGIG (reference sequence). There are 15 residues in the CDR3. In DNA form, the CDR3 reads TGTGCCTGGAGGGCCGTCAGGGGGCGGGCCGGGGAGCTGTTTTTT. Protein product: CAWRAVRGRAGELFF.

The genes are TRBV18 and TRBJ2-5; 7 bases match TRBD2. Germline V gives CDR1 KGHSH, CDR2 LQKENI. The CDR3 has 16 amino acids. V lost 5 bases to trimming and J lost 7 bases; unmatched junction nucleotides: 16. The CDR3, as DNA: TGTGCCAGCTCAACAACCGCCGGGCGAACGGGGGGGACCCAGTACTTC. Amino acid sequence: CASSTTAGRTGGTQYF.

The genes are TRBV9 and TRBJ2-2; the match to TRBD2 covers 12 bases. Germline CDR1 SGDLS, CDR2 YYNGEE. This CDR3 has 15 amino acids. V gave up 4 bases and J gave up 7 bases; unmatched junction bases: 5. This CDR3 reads CASSIRTSGNGELFF. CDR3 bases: TGTGCCAGCAGCATACGGACTAGCGGGAACGGGGAGCTGTTTTTT.

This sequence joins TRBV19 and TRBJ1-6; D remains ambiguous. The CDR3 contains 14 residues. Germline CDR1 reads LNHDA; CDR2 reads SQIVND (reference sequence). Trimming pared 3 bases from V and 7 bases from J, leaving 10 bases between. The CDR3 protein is CASSMARWNSPLHF. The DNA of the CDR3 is TGTGCCAGTAGTATGGCCCGTTGGAATTCACCCCTCCACTTT.

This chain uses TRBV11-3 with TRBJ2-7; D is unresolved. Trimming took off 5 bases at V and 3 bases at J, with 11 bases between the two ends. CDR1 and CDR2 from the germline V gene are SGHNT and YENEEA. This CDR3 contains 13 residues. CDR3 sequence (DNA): TGTGCCAGCAGCCTTTCAGATGGCTACGAGCAGTACTTC. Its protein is CASSLSDGYEQYF.

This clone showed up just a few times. The CDR3 region is CASRRLNSPLHF. CDR3 nucleotide sequence: TGTGCCAGCAGGCGATTAAATTCACCCCTCCACTTT. The chain recombines TRBV27 with TRBJ1-6; D remains unclear. V was shortened by 6 bases and J by 7 bases, with 7 bases between the two germline ends. The germline gives CDR1 MNHEY, CDR2 SMNVEV (reference sequence). This CDR3 spans 12 amino acids.